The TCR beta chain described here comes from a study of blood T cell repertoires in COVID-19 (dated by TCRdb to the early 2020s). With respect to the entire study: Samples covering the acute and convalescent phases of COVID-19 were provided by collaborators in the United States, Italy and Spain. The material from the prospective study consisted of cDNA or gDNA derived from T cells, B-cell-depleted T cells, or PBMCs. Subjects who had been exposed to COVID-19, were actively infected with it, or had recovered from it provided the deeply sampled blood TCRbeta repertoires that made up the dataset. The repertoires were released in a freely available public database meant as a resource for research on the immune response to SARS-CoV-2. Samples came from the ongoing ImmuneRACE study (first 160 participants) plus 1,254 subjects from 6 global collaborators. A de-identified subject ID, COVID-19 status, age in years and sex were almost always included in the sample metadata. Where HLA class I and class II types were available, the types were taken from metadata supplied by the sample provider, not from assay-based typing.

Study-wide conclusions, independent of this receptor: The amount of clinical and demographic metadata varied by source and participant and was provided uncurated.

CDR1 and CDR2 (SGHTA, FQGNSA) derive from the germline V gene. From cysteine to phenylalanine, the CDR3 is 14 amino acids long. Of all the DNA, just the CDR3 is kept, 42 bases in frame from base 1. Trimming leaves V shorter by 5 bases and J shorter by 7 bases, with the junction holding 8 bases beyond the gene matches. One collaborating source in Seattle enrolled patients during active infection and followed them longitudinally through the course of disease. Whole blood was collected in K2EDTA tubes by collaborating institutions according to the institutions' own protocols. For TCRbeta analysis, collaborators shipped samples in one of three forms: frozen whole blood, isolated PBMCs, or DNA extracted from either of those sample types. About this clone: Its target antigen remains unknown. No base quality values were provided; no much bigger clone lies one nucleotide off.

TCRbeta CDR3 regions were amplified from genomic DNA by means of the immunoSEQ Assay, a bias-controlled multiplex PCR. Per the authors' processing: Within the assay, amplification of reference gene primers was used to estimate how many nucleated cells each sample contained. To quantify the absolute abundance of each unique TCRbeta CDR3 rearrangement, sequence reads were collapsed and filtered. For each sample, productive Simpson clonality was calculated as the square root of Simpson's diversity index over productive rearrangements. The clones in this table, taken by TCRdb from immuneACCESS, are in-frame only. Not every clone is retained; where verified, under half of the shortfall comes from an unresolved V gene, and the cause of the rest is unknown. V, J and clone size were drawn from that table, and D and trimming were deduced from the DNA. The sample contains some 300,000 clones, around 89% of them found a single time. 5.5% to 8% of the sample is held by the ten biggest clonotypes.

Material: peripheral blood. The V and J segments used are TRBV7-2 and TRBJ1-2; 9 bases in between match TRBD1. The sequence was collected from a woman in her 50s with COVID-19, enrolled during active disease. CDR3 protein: CASSPDRGQGGYTF. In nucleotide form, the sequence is TGTGCCAGCAGCCCGGACAGGGGCCAGGGTGGCTACACCTTC.